This TCR beta chain was observed in a study of shared clonotypes between healthy human individuals. CDR1 is MNHEY, CDR2 SMNVEV, per germline (reference sequence). The germline V and J ends were trimmed by 5 bases and 3 bases, with 9 bases remaining between them. There are 13 residues in the CDR3. This clone was observed a single time. The sample has other DNA sequences that encode this CDR3 too. It was across several immunoSEQ plates that each subset's genomic DNA was evenly split. About 28,000 T cell genomes, or approximately 300 ng DNA, went into replicate PCRs of unsorted PBMC. Sequenced by immunoSEQ multiplex PCR; TCRdb stores in-frame clones only, minus some. The sample has 400,000 to 600,000 clones; 70% to 80% are singletons. The donor population consisted of healthy HIV-negative adults with no recent acute infections or vaccinations.

This clonotype originated in a woman in her thirties or forties in good health. Some clones in this sample may be carry-over from other donors' samples. V gene TRBV27 combines with J gene TRBJ2-3; D unclear. Material for sequencing was PBMCs. The CDR3 nucleotides read TGTGCCAGCAGTCCCTTTGGGACAGATACGCAGTATTTT. Residues: CASSPFGTDTQYF.